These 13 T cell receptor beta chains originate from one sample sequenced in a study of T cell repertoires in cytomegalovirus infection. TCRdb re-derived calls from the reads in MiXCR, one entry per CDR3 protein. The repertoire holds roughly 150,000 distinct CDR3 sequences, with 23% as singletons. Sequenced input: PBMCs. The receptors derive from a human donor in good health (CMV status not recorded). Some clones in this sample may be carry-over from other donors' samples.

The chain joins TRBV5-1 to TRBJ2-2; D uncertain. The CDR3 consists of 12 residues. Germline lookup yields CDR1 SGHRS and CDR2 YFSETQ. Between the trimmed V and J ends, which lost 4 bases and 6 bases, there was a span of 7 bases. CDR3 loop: CASSPGAGELFF. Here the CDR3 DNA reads TGCGCCAGCAGCCCCGGCGCCGGGGAGCTGTTTTTT.

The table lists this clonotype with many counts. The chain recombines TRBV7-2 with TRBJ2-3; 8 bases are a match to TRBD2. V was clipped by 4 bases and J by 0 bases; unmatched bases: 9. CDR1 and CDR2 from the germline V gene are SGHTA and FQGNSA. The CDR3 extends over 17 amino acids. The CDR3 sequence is CASSSRVGGGSTDTQYF. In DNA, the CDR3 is TGTGCCAGCAGCTCCCGAGTCGGGGGGGGAAGCACAGATACGCAGTATTTT.

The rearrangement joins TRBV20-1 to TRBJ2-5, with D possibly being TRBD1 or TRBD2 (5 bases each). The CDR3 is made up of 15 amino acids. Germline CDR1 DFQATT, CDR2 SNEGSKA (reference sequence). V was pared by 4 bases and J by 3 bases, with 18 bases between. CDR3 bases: TGCAGTGCTACCTCCCCCGGGACGAACAAAGAGACCCAGTACTTC. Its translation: CSATSPGTNKETQYF.

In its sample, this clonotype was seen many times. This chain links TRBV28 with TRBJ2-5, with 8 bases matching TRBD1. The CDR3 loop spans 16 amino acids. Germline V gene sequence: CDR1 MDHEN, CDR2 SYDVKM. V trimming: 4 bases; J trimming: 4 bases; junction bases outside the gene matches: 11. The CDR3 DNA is TGTGCCAGCAGTTCCCTCAGGACAGGGAGATTAGAGACCCAGTACTTC. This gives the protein CASSSLRTGRLETQYF.

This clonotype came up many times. CDR3 sequence reads: CASSPNTGELFF. Here the CDR3 DNA reads TGTGCCAGCAGCCCGAACACCGGGGAGCTGTTTTTT. This chain links TRBV7-9 with TRBJ2-2, with D hard to call. V gave up 5 bases and J gave up 0 bases, with 1 base separating them. The germline V gene encodes CDR1 SEHNR and CDR2 FQNEAQ (reference sequence). This CDR3 has 12 residues.

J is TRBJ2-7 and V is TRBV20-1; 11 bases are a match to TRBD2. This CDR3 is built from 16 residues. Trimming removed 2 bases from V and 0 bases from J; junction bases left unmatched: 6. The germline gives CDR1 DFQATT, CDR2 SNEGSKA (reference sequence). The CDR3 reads CSARLAGGFPSYEQYF. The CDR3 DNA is TGCAGTGCTAGACTAGCGGGAGGCTTCCCCTCCTACGAGCAGTACTTC.

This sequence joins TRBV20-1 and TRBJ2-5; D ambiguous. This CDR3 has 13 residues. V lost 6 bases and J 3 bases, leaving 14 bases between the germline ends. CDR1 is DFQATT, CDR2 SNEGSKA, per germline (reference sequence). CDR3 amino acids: CSALDGWEETQYF. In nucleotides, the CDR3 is TGCAGTGCCCTAGACGGATGGGAAGAGACCCAGTACTTC.

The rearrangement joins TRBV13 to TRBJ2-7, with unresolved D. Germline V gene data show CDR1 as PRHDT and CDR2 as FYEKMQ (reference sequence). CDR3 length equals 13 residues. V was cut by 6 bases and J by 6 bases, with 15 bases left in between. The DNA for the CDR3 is TGTGCCAGCAGTCAAAGCTCTTGGGCCGAGCAGTACTTC. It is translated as CASSQSSWAEQYF.

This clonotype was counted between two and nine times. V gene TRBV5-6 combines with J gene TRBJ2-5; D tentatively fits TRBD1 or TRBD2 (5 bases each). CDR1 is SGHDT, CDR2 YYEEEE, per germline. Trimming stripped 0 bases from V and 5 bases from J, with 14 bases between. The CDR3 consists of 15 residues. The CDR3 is CASSLAGQGRETQYF. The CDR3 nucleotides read TGTGCCAGCAGCTTGGCGGGGCAGGGACGGGAGACCCAGTACTTC.

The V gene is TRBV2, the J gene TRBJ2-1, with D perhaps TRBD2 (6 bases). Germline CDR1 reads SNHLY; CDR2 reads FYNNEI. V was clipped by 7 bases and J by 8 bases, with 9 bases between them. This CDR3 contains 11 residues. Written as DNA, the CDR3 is TGTGCCAGCATGGAGGGGCATGAGCAGTTCTTC. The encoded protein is CASMEGHEQFF.

The CDR3 reads CASSLKPQGAYEQYF. CDR3 DNA: TGTGCCAGCAGCTTGAAGCCGCAGGGCGCCTACGAGCAGTACTTC. The chain is built from TRBV5-6 and TRBJ2-7, with D perhaps TRBD1 (5 bases). Trimming shortened V by 1 base and J by 2 bases, and 13 bases separated the two germline ends. The germline gives CDR1 SGHDT, CDR2 YYEEEE. The CDR3 loop spans 15 amino acids.

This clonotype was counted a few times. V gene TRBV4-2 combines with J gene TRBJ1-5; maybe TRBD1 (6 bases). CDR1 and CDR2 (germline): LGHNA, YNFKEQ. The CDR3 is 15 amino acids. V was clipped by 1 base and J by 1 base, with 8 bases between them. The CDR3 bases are TGTGCCAGCAGCCAAGGGGGGGCGAGCAATCAGCCCCAGCATTTT. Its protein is CASSQGGASNQPQHF.

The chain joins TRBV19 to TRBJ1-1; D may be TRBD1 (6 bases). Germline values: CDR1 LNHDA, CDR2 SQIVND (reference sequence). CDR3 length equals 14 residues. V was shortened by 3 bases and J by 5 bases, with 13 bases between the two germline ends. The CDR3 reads CASSMGQGLTEAFF. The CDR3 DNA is TGTGCCAGTAGTATGGGGCAGGGGTTGACTGAAGCTTTCTTT.